Shown below are 25 T cell receptor beta chains from a single sample sequenced in a study of blood T cell repertoires in COVID-19. Using immunoSEQ multiplex PCR, the repertoire was profiled, and TCRdb retains in-frame clones only, with some absent. The table has 130,000 to 150,000 clones, 84% seen once. Sequencing was performed on peripheral blood. The receptors were gathered from a human donor in a cohort sampled during active COVID-19.

This clone appeared once. This chain links TRBV7-2 with TRBJ2-5; D ambiguous. Trimming cost V 1 base and J 9 bases, with 15 bases left between them. The CDR3 extends over 14 amino acids. Germline CDR1 SGHTA, CDR2 FQGNSA. The CDR3 region is CASSLVPAAVPQYF. CDR3 in DNA: TGTGCCAGCAGCTTAGTTCCCGCTGCGGTCCCCCAGTACTTC.

V is TRBV14 and J is TRBJ2-3; no clear D. CDR3 length: 14 amino acids. V was shortened by 4 bases and J by 2 bases, with 10 bases between the two germline ends. Germline V lookup: CDR1 SGHDN, CDR2 FVKESK. This chain's CDR3 is CASSLPQNTDTQYF. In DNA, the CDR3 is TGTGCCAGCAGCCTTCCCCAGAACACAGATACGCAGTATTTT. The variable domain in full, completed from reference TRBV14 and TRBJ2-3, reads EAGVTQFPSHSVIEKGQTVTLRCDPISGHDNLYWYRRVMGKEIKFLLHFVKESKQDESGMPNNRFLAERTGGTYSTLKVQPAELEDSGVYFCASSLPQNTDTQYFGPGTRLTVL.

In nucleotides, the CDR3 is TGTGCCAGCAGCGTAGGGCCAGGGTTACAAGAGACCCAGTACTTC. The encoded protein is CASSVGPGLQETQYF. The rearrangement links TRBV9 to TRBJ2-5; D possibly corresponds to TRBD1 (5 bases). CDR3 size: 15 residues. V lost 0 bases and J lost 2, with 11 bases in between. Germline-derived CDR1 and CDR2 are SGDLS and YYNGEE.

The rearrangement joins TRBV25-1 to TRBJ2-1; TRBD2 agrees at 10 bases. In germline, CDR1 is MGHDK, CDR2 SYGVNS. Trimming took 6 bases from V and 4 from J; bases not matched to a gene: 3. The length of the CDR3 is 14 residues. The CDR3 region is CASRSSGSYNEQFF. In DNA, the CDR3 is TGTGCCAGCAGGTCTAGCGGGAGTTACAATGAGCAGTTCTTC. The entire variable domain, with the rest obtained from reference TRBV25-1 and TRBJ2-1, is as follows: EADIYQTPRYLVIGTGKKITLECSQTMGHDKMYWYQQDPGMELHLIHYSYGVNSTEKGDLSSESTVSRIRTEHFPLTLESARPSHTSQYLCASRSSGSYNEQFFGPGTRLTVL.

This clone was observed a single time. The V and J genes are TRBV4-2 and TRBJ2-2; D possibly corresponds to TRBD2 (6 bases). CDR3 length: 17 residues. Germline V gene sequence: CDR1 LGHNA, CDR2 YNFKEQ. V gave up 0 bases and J gave up 1 base, with 12 bases separating them. CDR3 coding DNA: TGTGCCAGCAGCCAAGATGGGCTAGCGCTGAACACCGGGGAGCTGTTTTTT. Translated: CASSQDGLALNTGELFF.

The rearrangement links TRBV6-5 to TRBJ2-2, with 8 positions matching TRBD1. Germline CDR1 is MNHEY and CDR2 is SVGAGI. This CDR3 comprises 16 residues. V dropped 4 bases and J dropped 5; count of bases not matched to a gene: 9. Here the CDR3 DNA reads TGTGCCAGCAGTTTACATGTGACAGGGGTAACCGGGGAGCTGTTTTTT. Its protein product is CASSLHVTGVTGELFF.

CDR3 region: CASSLYPTGTPYNEQFF. CDR3 nucleotides: TGTGCCAGCAGCCTTTACCCAACCGGGACTCCTTACAATGAGCAGTTCTTC. This sequence joins TRBV3-1 (or the pseudogene TRBV3-2) and TRBJ2-1, with D possibly matching TRBD2 (6 bases). Germline V gives CDR1 LGHDT, CDR2 YNNKEL (reference sequence). This CDR3 spans 17 amino acids. V was pared by 4 bases and J by 4 bases, with 20 bases between.

The chain employs TRBV5-1 and TRBJ1-1; TRBD1 is a possible D gene (6 bases). CDR1 is SGHRS, CDR2 YFSETQ, per germline. V lost 7 bases to trimming and J lost 2 bases, with 21 bases between them. The CDR3 runs 16 residues. CDR3 coding DNA: TGCGCCAGCCGACGGAAGGGTGACAGGACCAACACTGAAGCTTTCTTT. Residues: CASRRKGDRTNTEAFF.

The chain uses TRBV12-3 or TRBV12-4 and TRBJ2-7, with a weak D call TRBD1 (5 bases). This CDR3 contains 11 residues. Trimming pared 4 bases from V and 12 bases from J, leaving 13 bases between. CDR3 sequence (DNA): TGTGCCAGCAGTTCAGGGCGTAGGATGTACGTC. Translating gives CASSSGRRMYV.

The genes are TRBV5-8 and TRBJ2-7; weak D call: TRBD1 (6 bases). Germline V gives CDR1 SGHTS, CDR2 YDEGEE. The CDR3 runs 15 residues. The V and J ends lost 4 bases and 3 bases respectively, with 17 bases between them. The DNA of the CDR3 is TGTGCCAGCAGCGGAGGACAGAGAATGCACTACGAGCAGTACTTC. Translated, it gives CASSGGQRMHYEQYF.

The chain employs TRBV7-8 and TRBJ1-2; 9 bases are a match to TRBD1. V trimming: 1 base; J trimming: 8 bases; junction bases outside the gene matches: 5. The CDR3 covers 14 residues. Germline CDR1 SGHVS, CDR2 FQNEAQ. The CDR3 is CASSLGRTGDGYTF. CDR3 nucleotide sequence: TGTGCCAGCAGCTTAGGGCGGACAGGGGACGGCTACACCTTC.

The chain is built from TRBV11-2 and TRBJ1-3; 8 bases align to TRBD1. Unmatched junction bases numbered 9, after V lost 1 base and J lost 4 bases. From germline, CDR1 is SGHAT and CDR2 FQNNGV. The CDR3 is made up of 17 amino acids. In DNA form, the CDR3 reads TGTGCCAGCAGCTTAGTCCCGGCAGGGGGCCGGGGAAACACCATATATTTT. This translates into CASSLVPAGGRGNTIYF.

The V call is TRBV2, the J call TRBJ2-2, with D perhaps TRBD1 (6 bases). Germline values: CDR1 SNHLY, CDR2 FYNNEI. Trimming removed 7 bases from V and 2 bases from J, with 17 bases in between. This CDR3 region has 16 residues. In DNA, the CDR3 is TGTGCCAGCACCGTAAGGACAGTCATAAACACCGGGGAGCTGTTTTTT. This translates into CASTVRTVINTGELFF.

This sequence joins TRBV7-2 and TRBJ1-2; TRBD1 is a possible D gene (6 bases). V was trimmed by 2 bases and J by 1 base, leaving 14 bases between them. Per the germline V gene, CDR1 is SGHTA and CDR2 is FQGNSA. The CDR3 consists of 16 residues. CDR3 in amino acids: CASSLQGLLHNYGYTF. The CDR3, as DNA: TGTGCCAGCAGCTTACAGGGGCTGCTCCATAACTATGGCTACACCTTC.

This sequence joins TRBV6-5 and TRBJ2-1; 11 bases match TRBD1. The trim removed 6 bases at V and 14 bases at J, leaving 6 bases unmatched. This CDR3 has 12 amino acids. The germline CDR1 and CDR2 sequences are MNHEY and SVGAGI. The CDR3 region has the DNA TGTGCCAGCAGCCCACGGACAGGGGGCAAGTTCTTC. Protein: CASSPRTGGKFF.

This clone was counted a few times. This CDR3 is also generated by other DNA sequences in the sample. This chain uses TRBV3-1 (or the pseudogene TRBV3-2) with TRBJ1-2; a possible D gene is TRBD1 (5 bases). Trimming took off 1 base at V and 4 bases at J, with 10 bases between the two ends. Germline V gene data show CDR1 as LGHDT and CDR2 as YNNKEL (reference sequence). The CDR3 is made up of 14 amino acids. CDR3 coding DNA: TGTGCCAGCAGCCAAGGTGGGCAGGGCTATGGCTACACCTTC. This translates into CASSQGGQGYGYTF.

The chain couples TRBV10-3 to TRBJ1-3, with D possibly being TRBD1 (5 bases). V lost 6 bases and J 2 bases, leaving 11 bases between the germline ends. The germline V gene encodes CDR1 ENHRY and CDR2 SYGVKD. There are 14 residues in the CDR3. The CDR3, as DNA: TGTGCCATCAGGGCGACAGAGACTGGAAACACCATATATTTT. Translation gives CAIRATETGNTIYF.

V usage is TRBV7-9 and J usage is TRBJ2-3; TRBD1 agrees at 9 bases. Germline CDR1 reads SEHNR; CDR2 reads FQNEAQ (reference sequence). With 1 base clipped from V and 12 bases from J, the junction kept 2 bases outside the gene matches. The CDR3 spans 12 residues. The CDR3 is CASSLGDRAQYF. Here the CDR3 DNA reads TGTGCCAGCAGCTTAGGGGACAGGGCTCAGTATTTT.

The rearrangement uses TRBV27 and TRBJ2-5, with 10 bases lining up with TRBD2. Germline loops: CDR1 MNHEY, CDR2 SMNVEV (reference sequence). The CDR3 sequence is 15 residues long. With 8 bases clipped from V and 2 bases from J, the junction kept 8 bases outside the gene matches. Here the CDR3 DNA reads TGTGCCAGCCACCCAGGACTAGCGGTACAAGAGACCCAGTACTTC. As protein: CASHPGLAVQETQYF.

As regards this clone: A read error may account for a junction end that differs from germline. The chain joins TRBV5-4 to TRBJ1-2; 10 bases align to TRBD1. The germline V gene has CDR1 SGHNT and CDR2 YYREEE (reference sequence). The CDR3 is made up of 18 amino acids. In nucleotides, the CDR3 is TGTGCCAGCAGCCCACCGACCTCCCCGGGACAGGGGAACTCTGGCTACACCTTC. Translated, it gives CASSPPTSPGQGNSGYTF.

The DNA for the CDR3 is TGTGCCAGCAGCTGGGACAGGTTAGAAAATCAGCCCCAGCATTTT. Translation: CASSWDRLENQPQHF. The chain has TRBV6-5 and TRBJ1-5; TRBD1 matches at 8 bases. The germline V gene encodes CDR1 MNHEY and CDR2 SVGAGI. The CDR3 loop spans 15 amino acids. With V trimmed by 6 bases and J by 4 bases, 8 bases remained unmatched.

The V gene is TRBV5-6, the J gene TRBJ2-1; 9 nucleotides agree with TRBD1. This CDR3 comprises 15 residues. Germline V gives CDR1 SGHDT, CDR2 YYEEEE. J was trimmed by 3 bases and V by 2 bases; bases with no gene match: 3. The CDR3 sequence: CASSFRGQGYNEQFF. In nucleotides, the CDR3 is TGTGCCAGCAGCTTTAGGGGACAGGGCTACAATGAGCAGTTCTTC.

The chain has TRBV20-1 and TRBJ1-1; no firm D call. V was shortened by 3 bases and J by 4 bases, with 12 bases between the two germline ends. The CDR3 length is 13 residues. Germline CDR1 reads DFQATT; CDR2 reads SNEGSKA (reference sequence). CDR3 loop: CSASQPQATEAFF. The DNA for the CDR3 is TGCAGTGCTAGTCAGCCCCAGGCCACTGAAGCTTTCTTT.

This rearrangement joins TRBV25-1 to TRBJ1-1; D not resolved. This CDR3 is 13 amino acids long. V lost 5 bases to trimming and J lost 4 bases, with 11 bases between them. Per germline, CDR1 MGHDK and CDR2 SYGVNS. CDR3 amino acids: CASSIEGGTEAFF. In DNA form, the CDR3 reads TGTGCCAGCAGTATAGAGGGAGGCACTGAAGCTTTCTTT.

The chain combines TRBV19 with TRBJ2-5; TRBD2 agrees at 7 bases. CDR3 length: 16 residues. Trimming cost V 3 bases and J 2 bases; bases outside gene matches: 9. Germline lookup yields CDR1 LNHDA and CDR2 SQIVND (reference sequence). The DNA for the CDR3 is TGTGCCAGTAGTATCAGTCAGCGGGGCGGGCAAGAGACCCAGTACTTC. Translated: CASSISQRGGQETQYF.